The T cell receptor beta chain under discussion was sequenced for a study of blood T cell repertoires in COVID-19. TCRdb keeps only in-frame clones here, not all; method: immunoSEQ multiplex PCR. The data hold around 64,000 clones, with roughly nine tenths observed a single time. Material for sequencing was peripheral blood. The sequence was obtained from an elderly woman with acute or convalescent COVID-19.

CDR3 in DNA: TGCAGCGTTGATCGGGGTGCGGATGAAAAGGAACTGTTTTTT. Protein: CSVDRGADEKELFF. The chain links TRBV29-1 to TRBJ1-4; D unresolved. V was pared by 3 bases and J by 12 bases, with 20 bases between. The CDR3 length is 14 residues. In germline, CDR1 is SQVTM, CDR2 ANQGSEA.